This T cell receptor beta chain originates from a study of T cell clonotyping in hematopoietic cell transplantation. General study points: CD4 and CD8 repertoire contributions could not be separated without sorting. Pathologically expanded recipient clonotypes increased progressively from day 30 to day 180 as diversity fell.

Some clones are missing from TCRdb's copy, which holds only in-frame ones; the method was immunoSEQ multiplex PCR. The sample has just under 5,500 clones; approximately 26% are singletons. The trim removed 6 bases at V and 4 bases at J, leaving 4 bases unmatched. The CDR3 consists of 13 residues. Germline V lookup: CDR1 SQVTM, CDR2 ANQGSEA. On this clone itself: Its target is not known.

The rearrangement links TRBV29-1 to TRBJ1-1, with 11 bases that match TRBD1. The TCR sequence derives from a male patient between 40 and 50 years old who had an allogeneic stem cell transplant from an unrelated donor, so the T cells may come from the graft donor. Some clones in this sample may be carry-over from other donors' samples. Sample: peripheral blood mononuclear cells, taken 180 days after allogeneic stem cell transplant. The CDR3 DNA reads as TGCAGCGTCCGGACAGGGGGCCGCACTGAAGCTTTCTTT. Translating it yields CSVRTGGRTEAFF.